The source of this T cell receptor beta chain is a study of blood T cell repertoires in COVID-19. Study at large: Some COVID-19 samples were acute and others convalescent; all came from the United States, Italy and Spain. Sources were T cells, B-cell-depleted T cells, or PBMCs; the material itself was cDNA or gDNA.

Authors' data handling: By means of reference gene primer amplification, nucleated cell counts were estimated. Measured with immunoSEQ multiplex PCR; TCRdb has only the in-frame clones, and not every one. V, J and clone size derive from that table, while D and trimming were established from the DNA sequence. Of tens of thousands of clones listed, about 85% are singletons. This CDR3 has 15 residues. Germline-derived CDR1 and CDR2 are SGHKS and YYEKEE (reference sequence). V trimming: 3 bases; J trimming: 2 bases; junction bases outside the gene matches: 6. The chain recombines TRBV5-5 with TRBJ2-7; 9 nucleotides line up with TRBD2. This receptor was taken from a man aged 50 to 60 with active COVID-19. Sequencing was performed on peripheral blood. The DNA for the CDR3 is TGTGCCAGCAGCTGGGCTAGCGGGGATCCCTACGAGCAGTACTTC. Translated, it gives CASSWASGDPYEQYF.